The 20 T cell receptor beta chains listed next were all sequenced from one sample in a study of T cell responses to AZD1222 COVID-19 vaccine. Sequencing used immunoSEQ multiplex PCR; TCRdb keeps in-frame clones, though not all of them. The sample has roughly 140,000 clones; around 90% are singletons. The material sequenced was peripheral blood, taken 28 days after the second AZD1222 dose. These TCRs come from an adult who received the AZD1222 COVID-19 vaccine.

This clone was detected only once. This chain uses TRBV6-5 with TRBJ2-7; either TRBD1 or TRBD2 may supply D (5 bases each). From germline, CDR1 is MNHEY and CDR2 SVGAGI. With 8 bases removed from V and 7 bases from J, the gap between germline ends came to 18 bases. This CDR3 has 13 amino acids. The DNA of the CDR3 is TGTGCCAGCTGGGGGACGGCGGTCACTGAGCAGTACTTC. It encodes CASWGTAVTEQYF.

This chain connects TRBV6-1 to TRBJ1-2; D remains unclear. V lost 3 bases to trimming and J lost 6 bases, with 14 bases between them. The CDR3 runs to 14 residues. Germline V CDR1 and CDR2: MNHNS, SASEGT. The CDR3 spells CASSEARGWNGYTF. The DNA of the CDR3 is TGTGCCAGCAGTGAGGCCCGGGGTTGGAATGGCTACACCTTC.

The rearrangement links TRBV7-2 to TRBJ1-6; D is uncertain. The germline V gene has CDR1 SGHTA and CDR2 FQGNSA. This CDR3 region has 15 residues. Trimming took off 5 bases at V and 8 bases at J, with 16 bases between the two ends. The CDR3 loop is CASSQVGFRDSPLHF. The CDR3 DNA sequence: TGTGCCAGCAGCCAAGTTGGGTTTAGGGATTCACCCCTCCACTTT.

The chain recombines TRBV6-5 with TRBJ2-1; possible D gene TRBD1, 5 bases. CDR1 and CDR2 from the germline V gene are MNHEY and SVGAGI. V was shortened by 5 bases and J by 7 bases, with 18 bases between the two germline ends. CDR3 length: 15 residues. The CDR3 DNA is TGTGCCAGCAGTCAGGGTTCGCCCCGGGTGAATGAGCAGTTCTTC. Translated: CASSQGSPRVNEQFF.

This CDR3 is CASSSGPGLNTEAFF. CDR3 DNA: TGCGCCAGCAGCTCTGGCCCGGGGCTGAACACTGAAGCTTTCTTT. The chain recombines TRBV5-1 with TRBJ1-1; tentative D call: TRBD1 (5 bases). Germline values: CDR1 SGHRS, CDR2 YFSETQ. CDR3 size: 15 residues. Deletions cut 3 bases from V and 0 bases from J, with 12 bases between.

V is TRBV29-1 and J is TRBJ2-3, with 9 nucleotides matching TRBD2. The J segment lost 1 base and the V segment lost 7 bases, leaving 6 bases of the junction unmatched. This CDR3 has 14 amino acids. The germline gives CDR1 SQVTM, CDR2 ANQGSEA. DNA for the CDR3: TGCAGCGCCCGGTTAGCGGGGGGCACAGATACGCAGTATTTT. It specifies CSARLAGGTDTQYF.

The chain employs TRBV4-3 and TRBJ1-1; D remains ambiguous. V was clipped by 4 bases and J by 4 bases, with 7 bases between them. The CDR3 is 12 residues long. The germline gives CDR1 LGHNA, CDR2 YSLEER. DNA of the CDR3: TGCGCCAGCAGCCGAATGGGCACTGAAGCTTTCTTT. Amino acids: CASSRMGTEAFF.

The chain employs TRBV19 and TRBJ1-1; D is possibly TRBD1 (5 bases). CDR1 is LNHDA and CDR2 is SQIVND in the germline V gene (reference sequence). Trimming took 2 bases from V and 4 from J, leaving 14 bases between them. This CDR3 has 15 amino acids. CDR3 loop: CASSIPTEGFTEAFF. The CDR3 DNA sequence: TGTGCCAGTAGTATACCGACAGAGGGATTCACTGAAGCTTTCTTT.

The genes are TRBV4-3 and TRBJ2-2; D not certain. Germline CDR1 LGHNA, CDR2 YSLEER. This CDR3 comprises 14 residues. Trimming stripped 5 bases from V and 1 base from J, with 8 bases between. This CDR3 reads CASSMQENTGELFF. The CDR3 DNA follows: TGCGCCAGCAGCATGCAGGAGAACACCGGGGAGCTGTTTTTT.

The V call is TRBV5-8, the J call TRBJ1-2; D remains unclear. Trimming removed 4 bases at V and 5 bases at J, with 18 bases between. The CDR3 sequence is 15 residues long. The germline gives CDR1 SGHTS, CDR2 YDEGEE. The CDR3 bases are TGTGCCAGCAGCCCGCTCTCCCAACACGATTATGGCTACACCTTC. This sequence encodes CASSPLSQHDYGYTF.

The V call is TRBV5-4, the J call TRBJ2-4, with unresolved D. CDR1 and CDR2 from the germline V gene are SGHNT and YYREEE (reference sequence). Trimming pared 4 bases from V and 1 base from J, leaving 9 bases between. The CDR3 is 14 amino acids. The CDR3 protein is CASSLGAAKNIQYF. CDR3 bases: TGTGCCAGCAGCCTAGGTGCGGCCAAAAACATTCAGTACTTC.

This clone appeared once. This chain joins TRBV28 and TRBJ1-1, with D uncertain. The CDR3 is made up of 18 amino acids. V was cut by 1 base and J by 2 bases, with 20 bases left in between. CDR1 is MDHEN and CDR2 is SYDVKM in the germline V gene. This chain's CDR3 is CASSLYGTMGSSNTEAFF. In DNA form, the CDR3 reads TGTGCCAGCAGTTTATACGGCACGATGGGGTCTAGTAACACTGAAGCTTTCTTT.

The chain links TRBV6-5 to TRBJ1-1; D is ambiguous. V was cut by 4 bases and J by 0 bases, with 15 bases left in between. The CDR3 contains 16 residues. Germline lookup yields CDR1 MNHEY and CDR2 SVGAGI. CDR3 coding DNA: TGTGCCAGCAGTTCCACCGGAGGCCCCATGAACACTGAAGCTTTCTTT. As protein: CASSSTGGPMNTEAFF.

V usage is TRBV5-8 and J usage is TRBJ2-1; D is unclear. The ends were cut back, 2 bases at V and 0 bases at J, with 9 bases in the middle. Germline values: CDR1 SGHTS, CDR2 YDEGEE. The CDR3 has 15 amino acids. CDR3 amino acids: CASSLGQISYNEQFF. The CDR3 DNA reads as TGTGCCAGCAGCTTAGGGCAAATCTCCTACAATGAGCAGTTCTTC. The whole variable domain, filled in from reference TRBV5-8 and TRBJ2-1, reads EAGVTQSPTHLIKTRGQQATLRCSPISGHTSVYWYQQALGLGLQFLLWYDEGEERNRGNFPPRFSGRQFPNYSSELNVNALELEDSALYLCASSLGQISYNEQFFGPGTRLTVL.

This clone was counted only a few times. The rearrangement links TRBV5-1 to TRBJ2-6; D remains unclear. This CDR3 is 14 amino acids long. V was shortened by 4 bases and J by 2 bases, with 7 bases between the two germline ends. Germline V gene sequence: CDR1 SGHRS, CDR2 YFSETQ. The DNA of the CDR3 is TGCGCCAGCAGCCTGGGCGCTGGGGCCAACGTCCTGACTTTC. It specifies CASSLGAGANVLTF.

This chain joins TRBV2 and TRBJ2-7; 8 bases line up with TRBD1. Germline loops: CDR1 SNHLY, CDR2 FYNNEI. The V segment lost 8 bases and the J segment 2 bases; nucleotides outside the gene matches: 8. This CDR3 contains 14 residues. The CDR3 DNA follows: TGTGCCAGCTCACGGCAGGGGGCAACCTACGAGCAGTACTTC. The encoded protein is CASSRQGATYEQYF.

The chain is built from TRBV7-9 and TRBJ1-1; D unclear. Between the trimmed V and J ends, which lost 4 bases and 3 bases, there was a span of 9 bases. The CDR3 is 13 amino acids. Looked up from germline, CDR1 is SEHNR and CDR2 is FQNEAQ (reference sequence). The CDR3 protein is CASSSIRDTEAFF. The CDR3 nucleotides read TGTGCCAGCAGCTCGATCCGAGACACTGAAGCTTTCTTT.

The V and J genes are TRBV28 and TRBJ2-7, with a tentative D call TRBD1 (6 bases). Trimming pared 4 bases from V and 13 bases from J, leaving 14 bases between. The germline CDR1 and CDR2 sequences are MDHEN and SYDVKM. This CDR3 has 11 residues. This CDR3 is CASSSQGRFYF. The CDR3 DNA is TGTGCCAGCAGTTCACAGGGAAGGTTCTACTTC.

The CDR3 DNA reads as TGTGCCTGGAGTGCACAGGGGTTCCAAGAGACCCAGTACTTC. Protein: CAWSAQGFQETQYF. V and J are TRBV30 and TRBJ2-5; 7 bases align to TRBD1. Germline V gene data show CDR1 as GTSNPN and CDR2 as SVGIG (reference sequence). This CDR3 is built from 14 residues. The J segment lost 1 base and the V segment lost 1 base, leaving 3 bases of the junction unmatched.

This chain links TRBV28 with TRBJ2-3; no clear D gene. Looked up from germline, CDR1 is MDHEN and CDR2 is SYDVKM. The CDR3 totals 15 residues. V lost 1 base and J lost 1, with 9 bases in between. The CDR3, as DNA: TGTGCCAGCAGTTTATTATCCTCCGGCACAGATACGCAGTATTTT. The encoded protein is CASSLLSSGTDTQYF.